This record concerns one T cell receptor beta chain sequence. Its antigen is still unknown. The germline V gene has CDR1 LGHNA and CDR2 YNFKEQ. The junction had 11 bases not matched to a gene; V was cut back by 2 bases and J by 0 bases. This CDR3 is built from 18 residues. Method: immunoSEQ multiplex PCR; TCRdb's copy keeps in-frame clones and lacks some. Of some 40,000 clones in the sample, roughly 92% were seen once. The sample originates from a study of T cell clonotyping in hematopoietic cell transplantation. Broader study findings: Higher Inverse Simpson Index values in graft donor and pretransplant recipient predicted broader posttransplant TCR diversity. After transplant, recipient diversity fell while pathologically expanded clonotypes grew through day 180. Few recipient clonotypes overlapped donors; over 95% were de novo at given depth. CD4 and CD8 repertoire contributions could not be separated without sorting.

The clonotype comes from a woman aged 45-65 years in good health. Some clones in this sample may be carry-over from other donors' samples. Source material: peripheral blood mononuclear cells. The rearrangement uses TRBV4-2 and TRBJ2-7; 9 bases agree with TRBD1. CDR3 in amino acids: CASSQPRDRAWGSYEQYF. The CDR3 coding sequence is TGTGCCAGCAGCCAACCCCGGGACAGGGCGTGGGGCTCCTACGAGCAGTACTTC.